This T cell receptor (beta chain) came from a study of T cell repertoires in cytomegalovirus infection. A single record per CDR3 protein comes from TCRdb applying MiXCR to the reads. The data hold roughly 230,000 distinct CDR3 sequences, with over 15% observed a single time. This CDR3 spans 17 amino acids. Between the trimmed V and J ends, which lost 5 bases and 0 bases, there was a span of 20 bases. CDR1 and CDR2 from the germline V gene are SEHNR and FQNEAQ (reference sequence). The chain employs TRBV7-9 and TRBJ2-7; maybe TRBD2 (5 bases). The clonotype originates from a human donor in good health (CMV status not recorded). Some clones in this sample may be carry-over from other donors' samples. Sample: CD8+ T cells from PBMCs. The CDR3 spells CASSGWVADSSSYEQYF. The CDR3 nucleotides are TGTGCCAGCAGCGGGTGGGTCGCGGACTCGAGCTCCTACGAGCAGTACTTC.